The TCR beta chain under discussion was sequenced for a study of identical twins. Deletions cut 3 bases from V and 4 bases from J, with 22 bases between. Germline assignment: CDR1 KGHDR and CDR2 SFDVKD. CDR3 length: 18 residues. Findings and limits, study-wide: A partial confounding effect on zero-insertion analyses could come from invariant MAIT and iNKT cells. Abundant beta clonotypes from cord blood bore fewer insertions; memory repertoires lacked this pattern.

Turning to this clonotype: As yet, its antigen is unknown.

After template switching added a universal primer site, the resulting cDNA carried unique molecular identifiers. One entry per CDR3 protein results from TCRdb running MiXCR on the 5' RACE reads. The sample includes around 530,000 distinct CDR3 sequences, approximately 16% seen only once; the top ten take around 0.4%. This same sample was also part of a study on yellow fever vaccine responses in identical twins. That source notes: Reported findings indicate that twins' vaccine T cell responses seemed partially convergent, partially personalized.

The TCR originated in a woman under 30 in good health. Sequenced sample: CD4+ T cells sorted from blood. This rearrangement joins TRBV24-1 to TRBJ2-3; D tentatively fits TRBD1 or TRBD2 (6 bases each). CDR3 residues: CATSDPEGDKGGADTQYF. CDR3 in DNA: TGTGCCACCAGTGATCCCGAGGGGGACAAGGGGGGCGCAGATACGCAGTATTTT.